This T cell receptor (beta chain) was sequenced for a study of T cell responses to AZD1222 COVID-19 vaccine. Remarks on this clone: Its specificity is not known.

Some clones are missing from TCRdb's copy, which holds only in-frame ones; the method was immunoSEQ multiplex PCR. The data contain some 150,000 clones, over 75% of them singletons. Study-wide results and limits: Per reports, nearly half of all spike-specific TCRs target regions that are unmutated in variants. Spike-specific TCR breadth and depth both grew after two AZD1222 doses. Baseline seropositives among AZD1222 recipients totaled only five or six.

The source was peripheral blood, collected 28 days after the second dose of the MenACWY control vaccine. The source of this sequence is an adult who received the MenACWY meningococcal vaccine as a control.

CDR3 nucleotide sequence: TGTGCCAGCAGCAGTCGAGACGGAGCCCAGCATTTT. Amino acids: CASSSRDGAQHF. The genes are TRBV6-2 or TRBV6-3 and TRBJ1-5; D unclear. CDR3 size: 12 residues. The V and J ends lost 6 bases and 11 bases respectively, with 14 bases between them. Germline V lookup: CDR1 MNHEY, CDR2 SVGEGT.